Listed here are 14 T cell receptor beta chains from one sample, sequenced in a study of PD-1 blockade in classical Hodgkin lymphoma. Brentuximab vedotin exposure varied, and every patient relapsed after autologous stem cell transplantation. Sequencing was performed with immunoSEQ multiplex PCR; in TCRdb, only in-frame clones are kept and a portion is missing. The sample yields approximately 60,000 clones, 70% to 90% seen once. Sequencing was performed on peripheral blood mononuclear cells (PBMCs), taken at baseline. The source of these receptors is a human donor with classical Hodgkin lymphoma.

The chain joins TRBV20-1 to TRBJ1-4; D uncertain. V gave up 3 bases and J gave up 15 bases, with 14 bases separating them. The CDR3 has 11 amino acids. Germline CDR1 DFQATT, CDR2 SNEGSKA (reference sequence). As DNA, the CDR3 is TGCAGTGCTAGGGCCCTCCCGAAAGTGTTTTTT. It specifies CSARALPKVFF.

The chain recombines TRBV18 with TRBJ1-2; D ambiguous. The CDR3 totals 13 residues. CDR1 KGHSH and CDR2 LQKENI come from the germline V gene. V was clipped by 1 base and J by 7 bases, with 10 bases between them. CDR3 DNA sequence: TGTGCCAGCTCACCACAGGGATTCCGTGGCTACACCTTC. The encoded protein is CASSPQGFRGYTF.

In this sample, this clone turned up once. This chain connects TRBV7-9 to TRBJ2-7; D assignment may be TRBD1 or TRBD2 (5 bases each). From germline, CDR1 is SEHNR and CDR2 FQNEAQ (reference sequence). The CDR3 covers 13 residues. The V and J ends lost 10 bases and 0 bases respectively, with 13 bases between them. The CDR3: CATWGISSYEQYF. The CDR3 DNA sequence: TGTGCCACATGGGGGATTAGCTCCTACGAGCAGTACTTC.

This chain links TRBV30 with TRBJ2-1, with D maybe TRBD1 (6 bases). Germline loops: CDR1 GTSNPN, CDR2 SVGIG (reference sequence). CDR3 length: 12 residues. Between the trimmed V and J ends, which lost 4 bases and 9 bases, there was a span of 13 bases. The CDR3 nucleotides read TGTGCCTGGACCTTAGGGGGTGCTGAGCAGTTCTTC. As protein: CAWTLGGAEQFF.

The chain joins TRBV7-9 to TRBJ2-7; D could derive from TRBD1 or TRBD2 (5 bases each). The CDR3 runs to 14 residues. Trimming stripped 0 bases from V and 3 bases from J, with 9 bases between. In germline, CDR1 is SEHNR, CDR2 FQNEAQ (reference sequence). The CDR3 DNA reads as TGTGCCAGCAGCTTAGCGGGACGACACTACGAGCAGTACTTC. It specifies CASSLAGRHYEQYF.

V is TRBV2 and J is TRBJ2-1; TRBD1 agrees at 10 bases. With V trimmed by 5 bases and J by 6 bases, 13 bases remained unmatched. CDR1 and CDR2 (germline): SNHLY, FYNNEI. The CDR3 runs 17 residues. CDR3 residues: CASSKGLYRTGGNEQFF. Written as DNA, the CDR3 is TGTGCCAGCAGTAAGGGTCTTTATAGGACAGGGGGCAATGAGCAGTTCTTC.

The rearrangement joins TRBV6-5 to TRBJ1-1, with a tentative D call TRBD1 (6 bases). Germline-derived CDR1 and CDR2 are MNHEY and SVGAGI. The V end was cut by 7 bases, the J end by 3 bases, with 18 bases between. The CDR3 runs 15 residues. The DNA for the CDR3 is TGTGCCAGCAATGGCCAGGGGCAGTTGGACACTGAAGCTTTCTTT. Translated, it gives CASNGQGQLDTEAFF.

This chain joins TRBV10-3 and TRBJ2-5; D gene ambiguous. This CDR3 has 11 amino acids. The germline V gene has CDR1 ENHRY and CDR2 SYGVKD. The ends were cut back, 3 bases at V and 5 bases at J, with 4 bases in the middle. The CDR3 protein is CAISDMETQYF. The DNA for the CDR3 is TGTGCCATCAGTGATATGGAGACCCAGTACTTC.

The chain is built from TRBV19 and TRBJ1-5; TRBD1 matches 8 bases. The V gene's germline CDR1 is LNHDA and CDR2 SQIVND (reference sequence). This CDR3 region has 16 residues. With V trimmed by 3 bases and J by 6 bases, 10 bases remained unmatched. The CDR3 loop reads CASSISGQGGSQPQHF. CDR3 DNA: TGTGCCAGTAGTATTTCTGGACAGGGAGGTAGTCAGCCCCAGCATTTT. Full variable domain (outside the CDR3, taken from reference TRBV19 and TRBJ1-5): DGGITQSPKYLFRKEGQNVTLSCEQNLNHDAMYWYRQDPGQGLRLIYYSQIVNDFQKGDIAEGYSVSREKKESFPLTVTSAQKNPTAFYLCASSISGQGGSQPQHFGDGTRLSIL.

The chain links TRBV6-5 to TRBJ1-2; 9 bases align to TRBD1. V was pared by 6 bases and J by 7 bases, with 3 bases of the junction left unmatched. CDR1 and CDR2 (germline): MNHEY, SVGAGI. The CDR3 has 12 residues. The CDR3 nucleotides are TGTGCCAGCAGCCCGGACAGGGGTGGCTACACCTTC. Protein sequence: CASSPDRGGYTF.

This clone turned up a few times. The chain recombines TRBV7-2 with TRBJ1-3; D may be TRBD1 (5 bases). The germline gives CDR1 SGHTA, CDR2 FQGNSA. V was clipped by 4 bases and J by 0 bases, with 13 bases between them. The CDR3 runs 16 residues. The CDR3 region has the DNA TGTGCCAGCAGCTCGGGGCTGATAAGCTCTGGAAACACCATATATTTT. This encodes CASSSGLISSGNTIYF.

CDR3 coding DNA: TGTGCCAGCTCACCACCAGGGGAGGATCAGCCCCAGCATTTT. It encodes CASSPPGEDQPQHF. V gene TRBV18 combines with J gene TRBJ1-5; D perhaps matches TRBD1 (5 bases). The CDR3 is made up of 14 amino acids. Trimming cost V 0 bases and J 5 bases, with 8 bases left between them. Germline V gene data show CDR1 as KGHSH and CDR2 as LQKENI.

The gene calls are TRBV27 and TRBJ2-7, with 12 positions matching TRBD1. Germline loops: CDR1 MNHEY, CDR2 SMNVEV (reference sequence). The CDR3 runs to 15 residues. V lost 6 bases to trimming and J lost 6 bases; unmatched junction nucleotides: 9. The CDR3 spells CASRFSGQGASEQYF. CDR3 in DNA: TGTGCCAGCAGGTTCTCGGGACAGGGGGCCTCCGAGCAGTACTTC.

The rearrangement uses TRBV6-1 and TRBJ1-5; possible D gene TRBD1, 5 bases. Trimming pared 6 bases from V and 4 bases from J, leaving 10 bases between. CDR1 and CDR2 (germline): MNHNS, SASEGT. The CDR3 sequence is 13 residues long. The CDR3 region is CASRGGRNQPQHF. The CDR3, as DNA: TGTGCCAGCAGGGGGGGGAGAAATCAGCCCCAGCATTTT.